Reported below is one T cell receptor (beta chain). Recovered Cohort 3 donors showed two negative PCRs, clearance, or symptom resolution. The repertoire was sequenced with immunoSEQ multiplex PCR; TCRdb's copy has only in-frame clones and lacks some. This table has 200,000 to 250,000 clones, around 90% appearing once. The sample originates from a study of blood T cell repertoires in COVID-19. About the study: Samples came from the United States, Italy and Spain, spanning acute and convalescent COVID-19. In each case, the material was cDNA or gDNA derived from T cells, B-cell-depleted T cells, or PBMCs.

Germline loops: CDR1 SNHLY, CDR2 FYNNEI. The CDR3 totals 12 residues. V was trimmed by 8 bases and J by 5 bases, leaving 11 bases between them. The rearrangement joins TRBV2 to TRBJ2-3, with unresolved D. The clonotype originates from a woman aged 50 to 60 who had recovered from COVID-19. Source material: PBMCs or T cells enriched from blood (not recorded which). In nucleotides, the CDR3 is TGTGCCAGCCACGAGACGGGAGATACGCAGTATTTT. This translates into CASHETGDTQYF.